The subject of this entry is one T cell receptor beta chain. This entry comes from a study of blood T cell repertoires in COVID-19. Only in-frame clones appear in the TCRdb table, and some are missing; sequencing was by immunoSEQ multiplex PCR. The repertoire holds around 46,000 clones, with over 80% as singletons. The V gene lost 2 bases and the J gene lost 5 bases, with 10 bases spanning the gap. In germline, CDR1 is KGHSH, CDR2 LQKENI. The CDR3 spans 14 residues. J is TRBJ1-5 and V is TRBV18, with D perhaps matching TRBD1 (5 bases). This TCR derives from a man aged 45 to 65 with acute or convalescent COVID-19. Sequenced: peripheral blood. CDR3 protein: CASSPGGGDQPQHF. CDR3 coding DNA: TGTGCCAGCTCACCAGGGGGAGGGGATCAGCCCCAGCATTTT.